What follows are 8 T cell receptor beta chains derived from one specimen sequenced in a study of metastatic and nonmetastatic thyroid tumors. TCRdb re-called the PCR reads with MiXCR. The table records around 8,000 clones, about 30% of them present only once. No treatment had been given to any patient before thyroid surgery. Sequencing was carried out using tumor tissue. The receptors were gathered from a female donor with papillary thyroid cancer or a benign thyroid nodule (not recorded which). Some clones in this sample may be carry-over from other donors' samples.

The genes are TRBV6-2 or TRBV6-3 and TRBJ1-2, with D perhaps matching TRBD1 (5 bases). CDR3 size: 11 residues. The V end was cut by 5 bases, the J end by 7 bases, with 8 bases between. The germline CDR1 and CDR2 sequences are MNHEY and SVGEGT. CDR3 protein: CASSNQGGYTF. CDR3 sequence (DNA): TGTGCCAGCAGTAATCAGGGTGGCTACACCTTC.

V usage is TRBV30 and J usage is TRBJ2-7; the D gene is possibly TRBD2 (5 bases). The V gene lost 0 bases and the J gene lost 4 bases, with 13 bases spanning the gap. CDR1 is GTSNPN and CDR2 is SVGIG in the germline V gene (reference sequence). The CDR3 spans 14 residues. The CDR3 protein is CAWSVQDGIYEQYF. The CDR3 DNA follows: TGTGCCTGGAGTGTACAAGACGGGATTTACGAGCAGTACTTC.

The chain combines TRBV20-1 with TRBJ2-7; D unclear. Deletions cut 3 bases from V and 2 bases from J, with 14 bases between. Germline-derived CDR1 and CDR2 are DFQATT and SNEGSKA (reference sequence). This CDR3 has 14 amino acids. The CDR3 nucleotides are TGCAGTGCTAGGTCCCCCGACAAAGCCTACGAGCAGTACTTC. Translated, it gives CSARSPDKAYEQYF.

Regarding this clone: Germline is not matched at one junction end, which may reflect a read error. The chain links TRBV5-5 to TRBJ1-1, with D hard to call. The length of the CDR3 is 13 residues. Germline-derived CDR1 and CDR2 are SGHKS and YYEKEE (reference sequence). The CDR3 nucleotides read TGTGCCAGCAGCATCGTCGGGGAAGGTGAAGCTATCTTT. This gives the protein CASSIVGEGEAIF.

CDR3 bases: TGTGCCAGCAGGACAGGGGCGGTTGGCGAGCAGTACTTC. Its translation is CASRTGAVGEQYF. V and J are TRBV27 and TRBJ2-7; 8 nucleotides match TRBD1. CDR1 and CDR2 from the germline V gene are MNHEY and SMNVEV (reference sequence). J lost 6 bases, V lost 6 bases, and 7 bases had no gene match. This CDR3 is 13 amino acids long.

In its sample, this clone is medium-sized. The sample holds other DNA sequences that translate to the same CDR3. The V gene is TRBV20-1, the J gene TRBJ1-2, with 7 bases matching TRBD1. Looked up from germline, CDR1 is DFQATT and CDR2 is SNEGSKA (reference sequence). The trim removed 1 base at V and 8 bases at J, leaving 10 bases unmatched. This CDR3 comprises 14 residues. In DNA, the CDR3 is TGCAGTGCTAGAGTAGGGAGGGGGCGCGGGGGCTACACCTTC. Protein: CSARVGRGRGGYTF.

The CDR3 coding sequence is TGTGCCAGCAGTTTGGCTAGAGACACTGAGCAGTTCTTC. Translated: CASSLARDTEQFF. This chain links TRBV12-3 or TRBV12-4 with TRBJ2-1; D unresolved. The CDR3 totals 13 residues. V was cut by 3 bases and J by 9 bases, with 12 bases left in between.

V is TRBV11-2 and J is TRBJ1-1; possible D gene TRBD1, 5 bases. Germline V gives CDR1 SGHAT, CDR2 FQNNGV. This CDR3 is built from 14 residues. The V end lost 4 bases, the J end lost 3 bases, and 12 bases lay between the germline ends. The CDR3 loop is CASSSLTGDTEAFF. The CDR3 nucleotides read TGTGCCAGCAGCTCACTTACAGGAGACACTGAAGCTTTCTTT.